Each of the 32 T cell receptor beta chains below was sequenced from the same sample in a study of blood T cell repertoires in COVID-19. Only in-frame clones appear in the TCRdb table, and some are missing; sequencing was by immunoSEQ multiplex PCR. The table shows 470,000 or so clones, with approximately 85% occurring only once. The specimen was peripheral blood. Every receptor here comes from a human donor in a cohort sampled during active COVID-19.

A few counts support this clone. The chain is built from TRBV6-5 and TRBJ1-3; 7 bases match TRBD1. This CDR3 has 15 amino acids. The germline V gene encodes CDR1 MNHEY and CDR2 SVGAGI. V dropped 11 bases and J dropped 0; count of bases not matched to a gene: 10. This chain's CDR3 is CAAYIGGFSGNTIYF. In DNA, the CDR3 is TGTGCCGCCTACATAGGGGGCTTCTCTGGAAACACCATATATTTT.

The gene calls are TRBV6-5 and TRBJ2-2; a weak D match, TRBD1 (6 bases). Per germline, CDR1 MNHEY and CDR2 SVGAGI. CDR3 size: 14 residues. V lost 7 bases, J lost 0 bases, and 9 bases lay in between. This chain's CDR3 is CASIKGANTGELFF. In DNA, the CDR3 is TGTGCCAGCATTAAGGGGGCGAACACCGGGGAGCTGTTTTTT.

V gene TRBV5-1 combines with J gene TRBJ1-1; TRBD1 is a possible D gene (6 bases). Per the germline V gene, CDR1 is SGHRS and CDR2 is YFSETQ. V gave up 4 bases and J gave up 5 bases, with 12 bases separating them. There are 13 residues in the CDR3. The CDR3 here is CASSADSPTEAFF. The DNA of the CDR3 is TGCGCCAGCAGCGCGGACAGCCCTACTGAAGCTTTCTTT.

V and J are TRBV7-3 and TRBJ2-3; 8 bases fit TRBD1. The CDR3 consists of 17 residues. The junction had 7 bases not matched to a gene; V was cut back by 2 bases and J by 0 bases. The V gene's germline CDR1 is SGHTA and CDR2 FQGTGA. CDR3 protein: CASSLVRQGPSTDTQYF. The CDR3 region has the DNA TGTGCCAGCAGCTTAGTGAGACAGGGGCCAAGCACAGATACGCAGTATTTT.

The chain employs TRBV11-2 and TRBJ1-2; TRBD1 might be the D (6 bases). Germline assignment: CDR1 SGHAT and CDR2 FQNNGV. V was pared by 5 bases and J by 6 bases, with 16 bases between. The CDR3 covers 14 residues. Here the CDR3 DNA reads TGTGCCAGCAGCGCCAATCAACAGGGAGATGGCTACACCTTC. Translation gives CASSANQQGDGYTF. Supplemented by reference TRBV11-2 and TRBJ1-2, the full variable domain reads EAGVAQSPRYKIIEKRQSVAFWCNPISGHATLYWYQQILGQGPKLLIQFQNNGVVDDSQLPKDRFSAERLKGVDSTLKIQPAKLEDSAVYLCASSANQQGDGYTFGSGTRLTVV.

For this clone: The same CDR3 arises from other DNA sequences in this sample as well. CDR3 nucleotides: TGTGCCAGTAGTATTCAAGTAGCCGGGGAGCTGTTTTTT. It is translated as CASSIQVAGELFF. The J gene is TRBJ2-2, the V gene TRBV19; unclear D gene. V was trimmed by 3 bases and J by 6 bases, leaving 8 bases between them. CDR3 size: 13 residues. Germline V gene sequence: CDR1 LNHDA, CDR2 SQIVND (reference sequence).

The sample holds many counts of this clone. J is TRBJ2-7 and V is TRBV7-9, with TRBD2 identical over 11 bases. The germline gives CDR1 SEHNR, CDR2 FQNEAQ (reference sequence). Trimming took 4 bases from V and 0 from J; bases not matched to a gene: 11. This CDR3 has 18 amino acids. The CDR3 here is CASSSTSGTVKNSYEQYF. DNA for the CDR3: TGTGCCAGCAGCTCGACTAGCGGGACGGTGAAAAACTCCTACGAGCAGTACTTC.

This clone occurred once. Written as DNA, the CDR3 is TGTGCCACGAACCGCCAACTAGCGGGGCAAAATGAGCAGTTCTTC. This codes for CATNRQLAGQNEQFF. J is TRBJ2-1 and V is TRBV19, with 10 bases that match TRBD2. The CDR3 runs to 15 residues. V was clipped by 10 bases and J by 7 bases; unmatched bases: 13. CDR1 LNHDA and CDR2 SQIVND come from the germline V gene (reference sequence).

The sample holds one count of this clone. This chain uses TRBV19 with TRBJ1-1; D is possibly TRBD1 (6 bases). Germline CDR1 reads LNHDA; CDR2 reads SQIVND (reference sequence). Trimming removed 8 bases at V and 3 bases at J, with 19 bases between. The CDR3 length is 15 residues. The CDR3 region has the DNA TGTGCCAGTCTCCCGCCAGGGACACGGTACACTGAAGCTTTCTTT. Encoded protein: CASLPPGTRYTEAFF.

The V call is TRBV7-9, the J call TRBJ1-6; 7 bases are a match to TRBD1. Germline V CDR1 and CDR2: SEHNR, FQNEAQ (reference sequence). The CDR3 has 17 amino acids. Germline trimming cut 5 bases from V and 2 bases from J; bases unmatched to any gene: 9. DNA of the CDR3: TGTGCCAGCAGCCTTCGGACAGGAGACCCCTATAATTCACCCCTCCACTTT. This encodes CASSLRTGDPYNSPLHF.

This chain uses TRBV2 with TRBJ1-6, with D unresolved. Deletions cut 2 bases from V and 7 bases from J, with 18 bases between. CDR1 and CDR2 from the germline V gene are SNHLY and FYNNEI. The CDR3 runs to 17 residues. Written as DNA, the CDR3 is TGTGCCAGCAGTGAAATACGCTCCCAGGCACCCAATTCACCCCTCCACTTT. It translates to CASSEIRSQAPNSPLHF.

The chain links TRBV24-1 to TRBJ2-1; 14 bases are shared with TRBD2. Germline CDR1 is KGHDR and CDR2 is SFDVKD. The ends lost 6 bases at V and 10 bases at J; junction bases unmatched: 7. The CDR3 extends over 15 amino acids. The CDR3 sequence is CATSRGLAGVWEQFF. In nucleotides, the CDR3 is TGTGCCACCAGTAGGGGACTAGCGGGAGTTTGGGAGCAGTTCTTC.

The chain carries TRBV18 and TRBJ2-1, with 13 bases fitting TRBD2. The germline V gene has CDR1 KGHSH and CDR2 LQKENI. There are 15 residues in the CDR3. J lost 8 bases, V lost 5 bases, and 6 bases had no gene match. CDR3 nucleotides: TGTGCCAGCTCATTCTCCGGACTAGCGGGGGATGAGCAGTTCTTC. It codes for CASSFSGLAGDEQFF.

V gene TRBV6-5 combines with J gene TRBJ2-7, with TRBD2 as a possible D gene (5 bases). Germline loops: CDR1 MNHEY, CDR2 SVGAGI. This CDR3 has 13 amino acids. Trimming left V 5 bases short and J 4 bases short, with 12 bases between. As DNA, the CDR3 is TGTGCCAGCAGTCTCCGGACTTTTTACGAGCAGTACTTC. Translating it yields CASSLRTFYEQYF.

The rearrangement uses TRBV6-5 and TRBJ2-7; 8 positions agree with TRBD1. The CDR3 consists of 15 residues. V trimming: 5 bases; J trimming: 0 bases; junction bases outside the gene matches: 6. The germline V gene has CDR1 MNHEY and CDR2 SVGAGI. The chain's CDR3 is CASSPRTGNSYEQYF. In DNA form, the CDR3 reads TGTGCCAGCAGTCCTCGGACAGGGAACTCCTACGAGCAGTACTTC.

This clone has just a few counts. The chain uses TRBV20-1 and TRBJ1-5; perhaps TRBD1 as D (5 bases). Germline V lookup: CDR1 DFQATT, CDR2 SNEGSKA (reference sequence). This CDR3 region has 13 residues. Trimming cost V 3 bases and J 9 bases, with 15 bases left between them. CDR3 coding DNA: TGCAGTGCTAGTATCCAGGGCGGTGGGCCCCAGCATTTT. Residues: CSASIQGGGPQHF.

The gene calls are TRBV18 and TRBJ1-4; possibly TRBD1 for D (6 bases). This CDR3 comprises 15 residues. V was clipped by 1 base and J by 5 bases, with 11 bases between them. Germline V CDR1 and CDR2: KGHSH, LQKENI. The CDR3 nucleotides are TGTGCCAGCTCACCACAGGGGGGGAACAATGAAAAACTGTTTTTT. Amino acid sequence: CASSPQGGNNEKLFF.

This chain uses TRBV30 with TRBJ1-1, with D uncertain. V was shortened by 8 bases and J by 5 bases, with 15 bases between the two germline ends. The length of the CDR3 is 12 residues. Germline lookup yields CDR1 GTSNPN and CDR2 SVGIG (reference sequence). CDR3 DNA: TGTGCCCTACACAGTGGTATTACTGAAGCTTTCTTT. This translates into CALHSGITEAFF.

The chain joins TRBV28 to TRBJ1-2; D remains unclear. Germline V gene data show CDR1 as MDHEN and CDR2 as SYDVKM. V lost 3 bases and J 3 bases, leaving 14 bases between the germline ends. The CDR3 contains 15 residues. CDR3 sequence (DNA): TGTGCCAGCAGTTTGGAGGCGAAGGTGTACTATGGCTACACCTTC. This sequence encodes CASSLEAKVYYGYTF.

The chain couples TRBV6-2 or TRBV6-3 to TRBJ1-6; D is unclear. From germline, CDR1 is MNHEY and CDR2 SVGEGT. The CDR3 has 16 amino acids. Trimming took off 0 bases at V and 10 bases at J, with 16 bases between the two ends. CDR3 region: CASSYSRGVIVSPLHF. The CDR3 bases are TGTGCCAGCAGTTACTCGCGCGGGGTTATTGTATCACCCCTCCACTTT.

The chain combines TRBV11-2 with TRBJ2-4; the match to TRBD2 covers 12 bases. Germline assignment: CDR1 SGHAT and CDR2 FQNNGV. The CDR3 is 17 residues long. V shed 5 bases and J 0 bases; nucleotides not matched to a gene: 5. The chain's CDR3 is CASSRTSGTLAKNIQYF. The CDR3, as DNA: TGTGCCAGCAGCCGGACTAGCGGGACGCTAGCCAAAAACATTCAGTACTTC. Drawing the rest from reference TRBV11-2 and TRBJ2-4, the complete variable domain is EAGVAQSPRYKIIEKRQSVAFWCNPISGHATLYWYQQILGQGPKLLIQFQNNGVVDDSQLPKDRFSAERLKGVDSTLKIQPAKLEDSAVYLCASSRTSGTLAKNIQYFGAGTRLSVL.

V gene TRBV7-9 combines with J gene TRBJ2-2; D may be TRBD2 (6 bases). CDR3 length: 15 amino acids. Germline lookup yields CDR1 SEHNR and CDR2 FQNEAQ (reference sequence). V was shortened by 5 bases and J by 7 bases, with 17 bases between the two germline ends. DNA for the CDR3: TGTGCCAGCAGCCCCAATGCGGGGTTCGGCGGGGAGCTGTTTTTT. Translation: CASSPNAGFGGELFF.

The chain uses TRBV30 and TRBJ2-5; 8 nucleotides align to TRBD1. The CDR3 totals 14 residues. V shed 0 bases and J 2 bases; nucleotides not matched to a gene: 2. The germline V gene encodes CDR1 GTSNPN and CDR2 SVGIG (reference sequence). The CDR3, as DNA: TGTGCCTGGAGTGTCTGGACAGGGCAAGAGACCCAGTACTTC. This codes for CAWSVWTGQETQYF. The whole variable domain, remainder taken from reference TRBV30 and TRBJ2-5, is SQTIHQWPATLVQPVGSPLSLECTVEGTSNPNLYWYRQAAGRGLQLLFYSVGIGQISSEVPQNLSASRPQDRQFILSSKKLLLSDSGFYLCAWSVWTGQETQYFGPGTRLLVL.

In this sample, this clone turned up once. This chain joins TRBV19 and TRBJ1-5, with D perhaps matching TRBD1 (5 bases). The CDR3 consists of 15 residues. The germline V gene has CDR1 LNHDA and CDR2 SQIVND (reference sequence). With 3 bases removed from V and 4 bases from J, the gap between germline ends came to 13 bases. CDR3 protein: CASSINAQENQPQHF. In nucleotides, the CDR3 is TGTGCCAGTAGTATCAATGCACAGGAAAATCAGCCCCAGCATTTT.

The V and J genes are TRBV3-1 (or the pseudogene TRBV3-2) and TRBJ2-1; 11 nucleotides line up with TRBD2. Germline lookup yields CDR1 LGHDT and CDR2 YNNKEL (reference sequence). J gave up 9 bases and V 2 bases, and 12 bases lay outside the gene matches. This CDR3 is 17 amino acids long. The CDR3 loop is CASSQTGPSGRLVEQFF. As DNA, the CDR3 is TGTGCCAGCAGCCAAACCGGCCCTAGCGGGAGGTTGGTTGAGCAGTTCTTC.

The chain uses TRBV6-2 or TRBV6-3 and TRBJ2-1; the match to TRBD1 covers 9 bases. Trimming at V came to 5 bases and at J to 9 bases, leaving 23 bases not matched to a gene. The germline gives CDR1 MNHEY, CDR2 SVGEGT. The CDR3 has 19 residues. DNA of the CDR3: TGTGCCAGCAGTCTGGGACAGGGTCTAACGGGGAGGAGGTATATTGAGCAGTTCTTC. Its protein product is CASSLGQGLTGRRYIEQFF.

The V and J genes are TRBV7-9 and TRBJ2-1; TRBD2 agrees at 12 bases. The CDR3 loop spans 13 amino acids. The J segment lost 10 bases and the V segment lost 4 bases, leaving 2 bases of the junction unmatched. Per germline, CDR1 SEHNR and CDR2 FQNEAQ (reference sequence). The CDR3 reads CASSSGLAGEQFF. In DNA, the CDR3 is TGTGCCAGCAGCTCGGGACTAGCGGGCGAGCAGTTCTTC.

The chain couples TRBV2 to TRBJ2-7; 7 bases match TRBD2. The CDR3 sequence is 16 residues long. J gave up 4 bases and V 10 bases, and 19 bases lay outside the gene matches. Germline loops: CDR1 SNHLY, CDR2 FYNNEI. CDR3 region: CANTGMVGGGPYEQYF. In nucleotides, the CDR3 is TGTGCCAACACGGGAATGGTTGGGGGAGGGCCTTACGAGCAGTACTTC.

The sample holds one count of this clone. This chain joins TRBV27 and TRBJ2-4; 9 bases map to TRBD1. Germline V gene sequence: CDR1 MNHEY, CDR2 SMNVEV (reference sequence). The ends lost 5 bases at V and 9 bases at J; junction bases unmatched: 8. CDR3 length: 14 amino acids. The CDR3 bases are TGTGCCAGCAGTCCCGGGACAGGGAGGGGCATTCAGTACTTC. It specifies CASSPGTGRGIQYF.

The genes are TRBV5-1 and TRBJ2-2, with TRBD2 matching over 8 bases. Germline loops: CDR1 SGHRS, CDR2 YFSETQ. Trimming removed 0 bases from V and 5 bases from J; junction bases left unmatched: 9. CDR3 length: 17 residues. In nucleotides, the CDR3 is TGCGCCAGCAGCTTGGCCCGACCGGGAGGGCCGACCGGGGAGCTGTTTTTT. Protein: CASSLARPGGPTGELFF.

V gene TRBV11-3 combines with J gene TRBJ2-3; possible D gene TRBD2, 6 bases. CDR1 is SGHNT and CDR2 is YENEEA in the germline V gene. V lost 3 bases and J lost 3, with 10 bases in between. The CDR3 length is 14 residues. CDR3 DNA: TGTGCCAGCAGCTTGGGGGGTGTGACAGATACGCAGTATTTT. Translating it yields CASSLGGVTDTQYF.

The chain combines TRBV29-1 with TRBJ2-7, with D perhaps matching TRBD2 (6 bases). CDR3 size: 15 residues. Per the germline V gene, CDR1 is SQVTM and CDR2 is ANQGSEA. V shed 4 bases and J shed 3 bases, with 19 bases lying between them. The CDR3 DNA reads as TGCAGCGTTGTGGAATCGCGGGATCTGAGCTACGAGCAGTACTTC. Its protein is CSVVESRDLSYEQYF.